This TCR beta chain derives from a study of cytomegalovirus exposure and HLA in healthy donors. In the study overall: Within an early data release were tens of millions of unique TCRs drawn from HLA-typed donors.

There are 14 residues in the CDR3. V was pared by 5 bases and J by 2 bases, with 13 bases between. Germline-derived CDR1 and CDR2 are SGHNT and YENEEA. As regards this clone: Its specificity is unknown.

Study outcomes and limitations: TCR beta chains numbering some 150 were designated cytomegalovirus-associated. A later analysis showed that HLA-associated TCR beta chains had undergone more clonal expansion than equally common others. A later analysis found common viral pathogens apparently linked to several of the most significant clusters.

In the PCR, 60 Vbeta and 13 Jbeta primers were used. TCRdb's table, derived via immunoSEQ multiplex PCR, lists solely in-frame clones and lacks some. The table has fewer than 200,000 clones, 87% seen once. The sequence was collected from a woman in her twenties or thirties in good health and CMV-seronegative. Sequenced input: PBMCs. The chain employs TRBV11-3 and TRBJ2-7; D gene unclear. The CDR3, as DNA: TGTGCCAGCAGCCTGGCGGCCGGAGCCTACGAGCAGTACTTC. Protein sequence: CASSLAAGAYEQYF.